These 10 T cell receptor beta chains came from one sample sequenced in a study of OX40 agonist ivuxolimab in advanced cancers. Sequencing was performed with immunoSEQ multiplex PCR; in TCRdb, only in-frame clones are kept and a portion is missing. The table lists around 62,000 clones, 60% to 80% of them singletons. Specimen: CD4+ or CD8+ T cells sorted from blood, collected in a trial of the OX40 agonist ivuxolimab. Receptor source: an adult with an advanced solid tumor such as melanoma, head and neck, liver or kidney cancer.

This clone was seen once. This chain connects TRBV6-4 to TRBJ2-4; possibly TRBD1 or TRBD2 for D (6 bases each). This CDR3 region has 14 residues. Germline V gene data show CDR1 as MRHNA and CDR2 as SNTAGT. The V end lost 3 bases, the J end lost 7 bases, and 13 bases lay between the germline ends. The CDR3 region has the DNA TGTGCCAGCAGTGAGGGGGGCGTTGGGAACATTCAGTACTTC. It translates to CASSEGGVGNIQYF.

V and J are TRBV6-5 and TRBJ1-2, with TRBD1 as a possible D gene (5 bases). CDR1 is MNHEY, CDR2 SVGAGI, per germline. CDR3 length: 15 residues. Trimming cost V 0 bases and J 5 bases, with 13 bases left between them. CDR3 loop: CASSYSTQGYYGYTF. Here the CDR3 DNA reads TGTGCCAGCAGTTACTCGACGCAGGGCTATTATGGCTACACCTTC.

V and J are TRBV13 and TRBJ2-7; 8 bases agree with TRBD2. CDR1 and CDR2 from the germline V gene are PRHDT and FYEKMQ (reference sequence). The CDR3 runs 15 residues. After removal of 3 bases from V and 5 bases from J, the junction contained 9 bases not matched to a gene. CDR3 residues: CASSFLREGNNEQYF. The CDR3 coding sequence is TGTGCCAGCAGCTTTTTACGGGAGGGCAACAACGAGCAGTACTTC.

This clone was counted once. J is TRBJ2-3 and V is TRBV27; D is unresolved. Germline V lookup: CDR1 MNHEY, CDR2 SMNVEV (reference sequence). V gave up 6 bases and J gave up 5 bases, with 15 bases separating them. The CDR3 length is 14 residues. CDR3 sequence reads: CASSDLGRKDTQYF. The CDR3 region has the DNA TGTGCCAGCAGCGACCTGGGAAGGAAAGATACGCAGTATTTT.

The chain links TRBV5-1 to TRBJ2-7; 8 nucleotides match TRBD1. Germline CDR1 and CDR2: SGHRS and YFSETQ. With 4 bases clipped from V and 0 bases from J, the junction kept 9 bases outside the gene matches. The CDR3 is made up of 16 amino acids. DNA of the CDR3: TGCGCCAGCAGCGATTTTTGGACAGGGCGCTCCTACGAGCAGTACTTC. This codes for CASSDFWTGRSYEQYF.

The chain recombines TRBV7-3 with TRBJ2-1; maybe TRBD2 (6 bases). Trimming removed 5 bases at V and 5 bases at J, with 10 bases between. This CDR3 is 13 amino acids long. Germline CDR1 and CDR2: SGHTA and FQGTGA. The CDR3 is CASSRGIDNEQFF. CDR3 in DNA: TGTGCCAGCAGCCGCGGGATCGACAATGAGCAGTTCTTC.

This clone was recorded only once. At one end, the junction sequence differs from germline, possibly due to a read error. This chain's CDR3 is CASSRGTAPYNEQFF. In DNA form, the CDR3 reads TGTGCTAGCAGCCGAGGAACCGCACCCTACAATGAGCAGTTCTTC. The chain is built from TRBV7-7 and TRBJ2-1; D not resolved. This CDR3 is 15 amino acids long. Germline V CDR1 and CDR2: SSHAT, FNYEAQ (reference sequence).

The chain couples TRBV6-5 to TRBJ2-5; a weak D match, TRBD2 (6 bases). The CDR3 covers 14 residues. Germline CDR1 reads MNHEY; CDR2 reads SVGAGI. Trimming took 5 bases from V and 2 from J, leaving 12 bases between them. In nucleotides, the CDR3 is TGTGCCAGCAGTGCCCGGGACTGGCAAGAGACCCAGTACTTC. It codes for CASSARDWQETQYF.

The chain couples TRBV4-2 to TRBJ2-7; 15 bases map to TRBD2. This CDR3 has 17 residues. V dropped 1 base and J dropped 6; count of bases not matched to a gene: 7. Per the germline V gene, CDR1 is LGHNA and CDR2 is YNFKEQ. In DNA, the CDR3 is TGTGCCAGCAGCCAAGGAGGGACTAGCGGGAGGCCCCTCGAGCAGTACTTC. Protein sequence: CASSQGGTSGRPLEQYF.

The chain joins TRBV9 to TRBJ1-2; TRBD1 is a possible D gene (5 bases). Trimming left V 2 bases short and J 0 bases short, with 11 bases between. Germline V gene sequence: CDR1 SGDLS, CDR2 YYNGEE. The CDR3 loop spans 15 amino acids. DNA for the CDR3: TGTGCCAGCAGCGTCCAGGGCCGGGCTAACTATGGCTACACCTTC. As protein: CASSVQGRANYGYTF.